This is a list of T cell receptor beta chains from one sample in a study of regulatory T cells in long-lasting Graves disease. MiXCR, applied by TCRdb to the multiplex PCR reads, yields one record per CDR3 protein. The table shows more than 300,000 distinct CDR3 sequences, with 20% occurring only once. This material consisted of peripheral blood mononuclear cells (PBMCs), taken when the disease was refractory, from a patient treated with antithyroid drugs. These receptor sequences come from a female donor with Graves disease. CDR3s include the opening cysteine and the closing phenylalanine or tryptophan. The D gene is left open where the match is weak. Size values are once, few and many counts, or a class for expanded clones, and some rows have none.

j_gene: TRBJ1-3; v_gene: TRBV20-1; abundance: few; d_gene: .; CDR3nt: TGCAGTGCTGGGGACATTAGCTCTGGAAACACCATATATTTT; CDR3aa: CSAGDISSGNTIYF
j_gene: TRBJ1-5; v_gene: TRBV10-3; abundance: .; d_gene: .; CDR3nt: TGTGCCACTCAGTGGGGGGCTGATCAGCCCCAGCATTTT; CDR3aa: CATQWGADQPQHF
j_gene: TRBJ1-5; v_gene: TRBV12-3/TRBV12-4; abundance: many; d_gene: .; CDR3nt: TGTGCCAGCAGTTTTGGGAGCTATCAGCCCCAGCATTTT; CDR3aa: CASSFGSYQPQHF
j_gene: TRBJ1-2; v_gene: TRBV29-1; abundance: few; d_gene: .; CDR3nt: TGCAGCGTTGTGGGTGGCAGCTCACTATTCGAGTACACCTTC; CDR3aa: CSVVGGSSLFEYTF
j_gene: TRBJ2-1; v_gene: TRBV7-2; abundance: .; d_gene: .; CDR3nt: TGTGCCAGCAGCTTACGCTTCGGGACAACCTCCTACAATGAGCAGTTCTTC; CDR3aa: CASSLRFGTTSYNEQFF
j_gene: TRBJ1-2; v_gene: TRBV7-2; abundance: many; d_gene: TRBD1; CDR3nt: TGTGCCAGCAGCTTAGGGCCGGGACAGGGAGGAACCGGTGGCTACACCTTC; CDR3aa: CASSLGPGQGGTGGYTF
j_gene: TRBJ1-5; v_gene: TRBV29-1; abundance: many; d_gene: .; CDR3nt: TGCAGCGTTAGAAACGGACTCCAACAGCCCCAGCATTTT; CDR3aa: CSVRNGLQQPQHF
j_gene: TRBJ1-2; v_gene: TRBV5-1; abundance: .; d_gene: TRBD1; CDR3nt: TGCGCCAGCAGTCCGGGACAGGCGCCTAACTATGGCTACACCTTC; CDR3aa: CASSPGQAPNYGYTF
j_gene: TRBJ1-5; v_gene: TRBV7-9; abundance: few; d_gene: .; CDR3nt: TGTGCCAGCAGCTTATGTAGTCGGGTTGTTTGCCCGCCCCAGCATTTT; CDR3aa: CASSLCSRVVCPPQHF
j_gene: TRBJ1-4; v_gene: TRBV7-2; abundance: .; d_gene: TRBD1; CDR3nt: TGTGCCAGCAGCCCCCGGGACAGGGGGGGGGGGGAAAAACTGTTTTTT; CDR3aa: CASSPRDRGGGEKLFF
j_gene: TRBJ1-4; v_gene: TRBV4-1; abundance: .; d_gene: TRBD1; CDR3nt: TGCGCCAGCAGCCAATATTCGGGGGCCCTGACAGGGCAGAAACTGTTTTTT; CDR3aa: CASSQYSGALTGQKLFF
j_gene: TRBJ1-1; v_gene: TRBV25-1; abundance: .; d_gene: TRBD1; CDR3nt: TGTGCCAGCAGTGATTTAGGACAGGGCGATGAAGCTTTCTTT; CDR3aa: CASSDLGQGDEAFF
j_gene: TRBJ2-7; v_gene: TRBV7-9; abundance: many; d_gene: .; CDR3nt: TGTGCCAGCAACGCCCAGGGGTACGAGCAGTACTTC; CDR3aa: CASNAQGYEQYF
j_gene: TRBJ1-2; v_gene: TRBV6-2/TRBV6-3; abundance: many; d_gene: .; CDR3nt: TGTGCCAGCAAACGAATCTATGGCTACACCTTC; CDR3aa: CASKRIYGYTF
j_gene: TRBJ2-7; v_gene: TRBV28; abundance: many; d_gene: TRBD1; CDR3nt: TGTGCCAGCAGTCCAAACGACAGGGGCTACGAGCAGTACTTC; CDR3aa: CASSPNDRGYEQYF
j_gene: TRBJ1-4; v_gene: TRBV4-3; abundance: few; d_gene: TRBD1; CDR3nt: TGCGCCAGCAGCCAAACTGGACAGGTTGGGGAACTGTTTTTT; CDR3aa: CASSQTGQVGELFF
j_gene: TRBJ1-1; v_gene: TRBV25-1; abundance: .; d_gene: .; CDR3nt: TGTGCCAGCAGTGAATTCGGGGAGACTCTCAACACTGAAGCTTTCTTT; CDR3aa: CASSEFGETLNTEAFF
j_gene: TRBJ1-1; v_gene: TRBV6-2/TRBV6-3; abundance: few; d_gene: TRBD1; CDR3nt: TGTGCCAGCAACCCCGACAGGGGGCTGGGTGAAGCTTTCTTT; CDR3aa: CASNPDRGLGEAFF
j_gene: TRBJ2-7; v_gene: TRBV6-2/TRBV6-3; abundance: .; d_gene: TRBD1; CDR3nt: TGTGCCAGCAGTCTCCGGGACAGGCGATCCTACGAGCAGTACTTC; CDR3aa: CASSLRDRRSYEQYF
j_gene: TRBJ2-7; v_gene: TRBV27; abundance: many; d_gene: .; CDR3nt: TGTGCCAGCAAAGGCGGCGACTCCTACGAGCAGTACTTC; CDR3aa: CASKGGDSYEQYF
j_gene: TRBJ2-7; v_gene: TRBV28; abundance: many; d_gene: .; CDR3nt: TGTGCCAGCAGTTCCCCAGGGCGCAGGTACGAGCAGTACTTC; CDR3aa: CASSSPGRRYEQYF
j_gene: TRBJ2-6; v_gene: TRBV24-1; abundance: many; d_gene: .; CDR3nt: TGTGCCACCAGTGATCCCCGGGTCAGGGTAGTGGATGGGGCCAACGTCCTGACTTTC; CDR3aa: CATSDPRVRVVDGANVLTF
j_gene: TRBJ2-3; v_gene: TRBV5-1; abundance: .; d_gene: TRBD2; CDR3nt: TGCGCCAGCAGCATGACTAGCGGGGTCCTGGGTACGCAGTATTTT; CDR3aa: CASSMTSGVLGTQYF
j_gene: TRBJ1-6; v_gene: TRBV12-5; abundance: .; d_gene: .; CDR3nt: TGTGCTAGTGGTTTGGTACTGGGAAGGGAGAATTCACCCCTCCACTTT; CDR3aa: CASGLVLGRENSPLHF